A selection of T cell receptor beta chains follows, all from one sample in a study of CD8+ T cells in alopecia areata. The protocol was immunoSEQ multiplex PCR, while the TCRdb copy is restricted to in-frame clones and leaves out a portion. The sample consists of roughly 150,000 clones, 54% of them appearing once. Sequenced here: CD8+ T cells sorted from blood, sampled at week 4, from a patient treated with tofacitinib. These receptor sequences come from a human donor with alopecia areata. The CDR3 runs from the conserved cysteine through the conserved F or W. The order of the fields is D gene, clone size, V gene, J gene, CDR3 length, CDR3 DNA, CDR3 protein. A D gene is named only where the DNA matches it firmly. Clone size, where shown, is once, few, many, or a class for clones that have expanded.

d_call: NA; clone_size: few; v_call: TRBV30; j_call: TRBJ2-7; cdr3_length: 14; cdr3_nt: TGTGCCTGGAGTCACCCCAAAATCGGCTACGAGCAGTACTTC; cdr3_aa: CAWSHPKIGYEQYF
d_call: NA; clone_size: NA; v_call: TRBV4-1; j_call: TRBJ1-2; cdr3_length: 12; cdr3_nt: TGCGCCAGCAGCCGGGGAATAGATGGCTACACCTTC; cdr3_aa: CASSRGIDGYTF
d_call: NA; clone_size: NA; v_call: TRBV10-3; j_call: TRBJ2-7; cdr3_length: 12; cdr3_nt: TGTGCCATCGGCAGGGACTCCTACGAGCAGTACTTC; cdr3_aa: CAIGRDSYEQYF
d_call: NA; clone_size: few; v_call: TRBV6-5; j_call: TRBJ1-1; cdr3_length: 11; cdr3_nt: TGTGCCAGCAGTTACGGGACACAAGCTTTCTTT; cdr3_aa: CASSYGTQAFF
d_call: NA; clone_size: NA; v_call: TRBV20-1; j_call: TRBJ1-1; cdr3_length: 11; cdr3_nt: TGCAGTGCTAGGCAAGCGGGGCTAGCTTTCTTT; cdr3_aa: CSARQAGLAFF
d_call: NA; clone_size: NA; v_call: TRBV29-1; j_call: TRBJ1-2; cdr3_length: 15; cdr3_nt: TGCAGCGTTGAAAATAAGACAGAGTTCAACTATGGCTACACCTTC; cdr3_aa: CSVENKTEFNYGYTF
d_call: NA; clone_size: NA; v_call: TRBV6-1; j_call: TRBJ2-1; cdr3_length: 14; cdr3_nt: TGTGCCAGCACCGACAGTCTTTTCAACAATGAGCAGTTCTTC; cdr3_aa: CASTDSLFNNEQFF
d_call: NA; clone_size: NA; v_call: TRBV27; j_call: TRBJ2-2; cdr3_length: 14; cdr3_nt: TGTGCCAGCAGCCCGAGGGGGGACACCGGGGAGCTGTTTTTT; cdr3_aa: CASSPRGDTGELFF
d_call: NA; clone_size: once; v_call: TRBV29-1; j_call: TRBJ1-2; cdr3_length: 14; cdr3_nt: TGCAGCGTTGATAGGGGATCGGAGAACTATGGCTACACCTTC; cdr3_aa: CSVDRGSENYGYTF
d_call: NA; clone_size: NA; v_call: TRBV9; j_call: TRBJ2-7; cdr3_length: 14; cdr3_nt: TGTGCCAGCAGCGTAGGACCCACTAACGTCGAGCAGTACTTC; cdr3_aa: CASSVGPTNVEQYF
d_call: NA; clone_size: few; v_call: TRBV11-2; j_call: TRBJ2-2; cdr3_length: 14; cdr3_nt: TGTGCCAGCAGCTTCTCGGGGTACACCGGGGAGCTGTTTTTT; cdr3_aa: CASSFSGYTGELFF
d_call: TRBD1; clone_size: NA; v_call: TRBV6-1; j_call: TRBJ2-1; cdr3_length: 17; cdr3_nt: TGTGCCAGCAGTGGAGACAGGGGGCCCCCGGAGGACAATGAGCAGTTCTTC; cdr3_aa: CASSGDRGPPEDNEQFF
d_call: NA; clone_size: NA; v_call: TRBV30; j_call: TRBJ1-4; cdr3_length: 14; cdr3_nt: TGTGCCTGGAGTGTCCCCAGCGGGAATGAAAAACTGTTTTTT; cdr3_aa: CAWSVPSGNEKLFF
d_call: NA; clone_size: NA; v_call: TRBV6-5; j_call: TRBJ2-6; cdr3_length: 15; cdr3_nt: TGTGCCAGCAGTACCGGTACCTCTGGGGCCAACGTCCTGACTTTC; cdr3_aa: CASSTGTSGANVLTF
d_call: NA; clone_size: NA; v_call: TRBV6-5; j_call: TRBJ2-1; cdr3_length: 16; cdr3_nt: TGTGCCAGCAGTTACTCGAAGGGGACCTCACTCAATGAGCAGTTCTTC; cdr3_aa: CASSYSKGTSLNEQFF
d_call: NA; clone_size: NA; v_call: TRBV27; j_call: TRBJ1-1; cdr3_length: 14; cdr3_nt: TGTGCCAGCAGTCTGAGGGTCTCTAACACTGAAGCTTTCTTT; cdr3_aa: CASSLRVSNTEAFF
d_call: NA; clone_size: NA; v_call: TRBV6-5; j_call: TRBJ1-5; cdr3_length: 14; cdr3_nt: TGTGCCAGCAGTTCCGGGAGTAGCAATCAGCCCCAGCATTTT; cdr3_aa: CASSSGSSNQPQHF
d_call: NA; clone_size: NA; v_call: TRBV7-9; j_call: TRBJ1-2; cdr3_length: 14; cdr3_nt: TGTGCCAGCAGCTTATCTCGACCCCATGGTGGCTACACCTTC; cdr3_aa: CASSLSRPHGGYTF
d_call: NA; clone_size: NA; v_call: TRBV13; j_call: TRBJ2-7; cdr3_length: 13; cdr3_nt: TGTGCCAGCAGCTTACTCAGCCAGGGCGAGCAGTACTTC; cdr3_aa: CASSLLSQGEQYF
d_call: NA; clone_size: NA; v_call: TRBV13; j_call: TRBJ2-1; cdr3_length: 13; cdr3_nt: TGTGCCAGCAGCCCCAGGGTTTACAATGAGCAGTTCTTC; cdr3_aa: CASSPRVYNEQFF
d_call: NA; clone_size: NA; v_call: TRBV5-1; j_call: TRBJ2-2; cdr3_length: 16; cdr3_nt: TGCGCCAGCAGCTCGTTGAGGAAGCCTAACACCGGGGAGCTGTTTTTT; cdr3_aa: CASSSLRKPNTGELFF
d_call: NA; clone_size: few; v_call: TRBV30; j_call: TRBJ1-2; cdr3_length: 14; cdr3_nt: TGTGCCTGGAGTGTAGTCAGCGACGAAGAAGGCTACACCTTC; cdr3_aa: CAWSVVSDEEGYTF
d_call: NA; clone_size: few; v_call: TRBV7-6; j_call: TRBJ2-1; cdr3_length: 15; cdr3_nt: TGTGCCAGCAGCTTAGGTGGGGGTACGGATAATGAGCAGTTCTTC; cdr3_aa: CASSLGGGTDNEQFF
d_call: TRBD1; clone_size: once; v_call: TRBV30; j_call: TRBJ2-2; cdr3_length: 18; cdr3_nt: TGTGCCTGGAGTCCCTTCCCGCTGACAGGGTTGAACACCGGGGAGCTGTTTTTT; cdr3_aa: CAWSPFPLTGLNTGELFF
d_call: TRBD1; clone_size: few; v_call: TRBV29-1; j_call: TRBJ2-3; cdr3_length: 16; cdr3_nt: TGCAGCGCCCGGTATGAAATCGGGACAGATACAGATACGCAGTATTTT; cdr3_aa: CSARYEIGTDTDTQYF
d_call: NA; clone_size: NA; v_call: TRBV25-1; j_call: TRBJ1-1; cdr3_length: 14; cdr3_nt: TGTGCCAGCAGTGAATTGGGGGGGAACACTGAAGCTTTCTTT; cdr3_aa: CASSELGGNTEAFF
d_call: NA; clone_size: NA; v_call: TRBV14; j_call: TRBJ2-7; cdr3_length: 11; cdr3_nt: TGTGCCAGCAGCCCTGGCGGGGAGCAGTACTTC; cdr3_aa: CASSPGGEQYF
d_call: TRBD1; clone_size: few; v_call: TRBV2; j_call: TRBJ2-3; cdr3_length: 14; cdr3_nt: TGTGCCAGCAGTGTCCGGGACAGGTTAAATACGCAGTATTTT; cdr3_aa: CASSVRDRLNTQYF
d_call: NA; clone_size: NA; v_call: TRBV13; j_call: TRBJ2-1; cdr3_length: 13; cdr3_nt: TGTGCCAGCAGCTTTAGCGTCGACAATGAGCAGTTCTTC; cdr3_aa: CASSFSVDNEQFF
d_call: NA; clone_size: NA; v_call: TRBV4-3; j_call: TRBJ1-5; cdr3_length: 17; cdr3_nt: TGCGCCAGCAGCCAAGGTGTGGGGAAACATAGCAATCAGCCCCAGCATTTT; cdr3_aa: CASSQGVGKHSNQPQHF
d_call: TRBD2; clone_size: NA; v_call: TRBV29-1; j_call: TRBJ2-1; cdr3_length: 14; cdr3_nt: TGCAGCGTTGAGGGTAGCGGGAGACGGGCTGAGCAGTTCTTC; cdr3_aa: CSVEGSGRRAEQFF
d_call: NA; clone_size: NA; v_call: TRBV4-2; j_call: TRBJ2-1; cdr3_length: 14; cdr3_nt: TGTGCCAGCCACATACGAGGGGTGCACAATGAGCAGTTCTTC; cdr3_aa: CASHIRGVHNEQFF
d_call: TRBD1; clone_size: NA; v_call: TRBV11-2; j_call: TRBJ2-4; cdr3_length: 16; cdr3_nt: TGTGCCAGCAGAGTTGGGACAGGGTTTGCCAAAAACATTCAGTACTTC; cdr3_aa: CASRVGTGFAKNIQYF
d_call: TRBD1; clone_size: few; v_call: TRBV29-1; j_call: TRBJ2-7; cdr3_length: 14; cdr3_nt: TGCAGCGTCACCGGGACAGGGGGCCTCTACGAGCAGTACTTC; cdr3_aa: CSVTGTGGLYEQYF
d_call: NA; clone_size: NA; v_call: TRBV27; j_call: TRBJ1-2; cdr3_length: 15; cdr3_nt: TGTGCCAGCAGTTTAATCTACATGGGGGACTATGGCTACACCTTC; cdr3_aa: CASSLIYMGDYGYTF
d_call: NA; clone_size: few; v_call: TRBV13; j_call: TRBJ1-1; cdr3_length: 11; cdr3_nt: TGTGCCAGCAGCGCGCGGATTGAAGCTTTCTTT; cdr3_aa: CASSARIEAFF
d_call: TRBD1; clone_size: NA; v_call: TRBV11-2; j_call: TRBJ1-2; cdr3_length: 13; cdr3_nt: TGTGCCAGCAGCCTGGACAGGGATAATGGCTACACCTTC; cdr3_aa: CASSLDRDNGYTF
d_call: NA; clone_size: NA; v_call: TRBV7-2; j_call: TRBJ2-5; cdr3_length: 11; cdr3_nt: TGTGCCAGCAGCTCCCAAGAGACCCAGTACTTC; cdr3_aa: CASSSQETQYF
d_call: NA; clone_size: NA; v_call: TRBV29-1; j_call: TRBJ2-7; cdr3_length: 13; cdr3_nt: TGCAGCGTTGAAACCCCCGGAGCCCACGAGCAGTACTTC; cdr3_aa: CSVETPGAHEQYF
d_call: NA; clone_size: NA; v_call: TRBV27; j_call: TRBJ2-1; cdr3_length: 16; cdr3_nt: TGTGCCAGCAGTTCCTCAGGGTTAAGCTCCTACAATGAGCAGTTCTTC; cdr3_aa: CASSSSGLSSYNEQFF
d_call: NA; clone_size: NA; v_call: TRBV27; j_call: TRBJ2-1; cdr3_length: 14; cdr3_nt: TGTGCCAGCAGTTCCCGGGACTCAAACAATGAGCAGTTCTTC; cdr3_aa: CASSSRDSNNEQFF
d_call: NA; clone_size: NA; v_call: TRBV27; j_call: TRBJ2-3; cdr3_length: 12; cdr3_nt: TGTGCCAGCAGTTTCCCCCCCGGGGTCTTTTATTTT; cdr3_aa: CASSFPPGVFYF
d_call: NA; clone_size: NA; v_call: TRBV15; j_call: TRBJ2-4; cdr3_length: 16; cdr3_nt: TGTGCCACCAGCAGAGATATTGCAGGGGCCAAAAACATTCAGTACTTC; cdr3_aa: CATSRDIAGAKNIQYF
d_call: NA; clone_size: NA; v_call: TRBV30; j_call: TRBJ1-1; cdr3_length: 13; cdr3_nt: TGTGCCTGGAGTTTTATATCTAGATATGAAGCTTTCTTT; cdr3_aa: CAWSFISRYEAFF
d_call: NA; clone_size: NA; v_call: TRBV27; j_call: TRBJ1-1; cdr3_length: 13; cdr3_nt: TGTGCCAGCAGTTTATCTGTGAACACTGAAGCTTTCTTT; cdr3_aa: CASSLSVNTEAFF
d_call: TRBD2; clone_size: NA; v_call: TRBV2; j_call: TRBJ2-1; cdr3_length: 18; cdr3_nt: TGTGCCATCGGGACTAGCGGGGTTCTTTCTCCTTCCTACAATGAGCAGTTCTTC; cdr3_aa: CAIGTSGVLSPSYNEQFF
d_call: TRBD2; clone_size: few; v_call: TRBV29-1; j_call: TRBJ2-1; cdr3_length: 17; cdr3_nt: TGCAGCGTTTGGACTAGCGGGGGGGATGACTACTACAATGAGCAGTTCTTC; cdr3_aa: CSVWTSGGDDYYNEQFF
d_call: NA; clone_size: NA; v_call: TRBV6-5; j_call: TRBJ2-7; cdr3_length: 13; cdr3_nt: TGTGCCAGCAGCAATCGACAGGACTACGAGCAGTACTTC; cdr3_aa: CASSNRQDYEQYF
d_call: NA; clone_size: NA; v_call: TRBV9; j_call: TRBJ2-2; cdr3_length: 16; cdr3_nt: TGTGCCAGCAGCTTTAGTTGGGGTCCGTACACCGGGGAGCTGTTTTTT; cdr3_aa: CASSFSWGPYTGELFF
d_call: TRBD1; clone_size: NA; v_call: TRBV27; j_call: TRBJ1-1; cdr3_length: 15; cdr3_nt: TGTGCCAGCAGTTTAGGGCAGGGGGTGAACACTGAAGCTTTCTTT; cdr3_aa: CASSLGQGVNTEAFF
d_call: TRBD1; clone_size: NA; v_call: TRBV5-6; j_call: TRBJ1-2; cdr3_length: 15; cdr3_nt: TGTGCCAGCAGCTTACCCGGGACAGGGGAGGAAGGCTACACCTTC; cdr3_aa: CASSLPGTGEEGYTF
d_call: NA; clone_size: few; v_call: TRBV30; j_call: TRBJ1-2; cdr3_length: 12; cdr3_nt: TGTGCCTGGAGGGGGTCTAACTATGGCTACACCTTC; cdr3_aa: CAWRGSNYGYTF
d_call: NA; clone_size: once; v_call: TRBV9; j_call: TRBJ2-7; cdr3_length: 14; cdr3_nt: TGTGCCAGCAGCGATGCGGGGATCCCCTACGAGCAGTACTTC; cdr3_aa: CASSDAGIPYEQYF
d_call: TRBD1; clone_size: many; v_call: TRBV29-1; j_call: TRBJ1-1; cdr3_length: 14; cdr3_nt: TGCAGCGTTGAACGGACAGGGGGCAAAGCTGAAGCTTTCTTT; cdr3_aa: CSVERTGGKAEAFF
d_call: TRBD2; clone_size: NA; v_call: TRBV27; j_call: TRBJ2-1; cdr3_length: 16; cdr3_nt: TGTGCCAGCAGCGCGCTTCTAGCGGGGGGGTACAATGAGCAGTTCTTC; cdr3_aa: CASSALLAGGYNEQFF
d_call: NA; clone_size: NA; v_call: TRBV19; j_call: TRBJ2-6; cdr3_length: 14; cdr3_nt: TGTGCCAGTAGTAGCGATGCTGGGGCCAACGTCCTGACTTTC; cdr3_aa: CASSSDAGANVLTF
d_call: NA; clone_size: NA; v_call: TRBV6-5; j_call: TRBJ2-2; cdr3_length: 12; cdr3_nt: TGTGCCAGCAGCATCAGGGCCGGGGAGCTGTTTTTT; cdr3_aa: CASSIRAGELFF
d_call: NA; clone_size: NA; v_call: TRBV2; j_call: TRBJ1-6; cdr3_length: 16; cdr3_nt: TGTGCCAGCAGTGATAGGGGAATCAGGGTACAGTCACCCCTCCACTTT; cdr3_aa: CASSDRGIRVQSPLHF
d_call: TRBD2; clone_size: once; v_call: TRBV2; j_call: TRBJ2-5; cdr3_length: 17; cdr3_nt: TGTGCCAGCAGTGTTACCGGGACTAGCGGGGTTCAAGAGACCCAGTACTTC; cdr3_aa: CASSVTGTSGVQETQYF
d_call: NA; clone_size: NA; v_call: TRBV30; j_call: TRBJ1-1; cdr3_length: 11; cdr3_nt: TGTGCCTGGAATGTTGGCACTGAAGCTTTCTTT; cdr3_aa: CAWNVGTEAFF